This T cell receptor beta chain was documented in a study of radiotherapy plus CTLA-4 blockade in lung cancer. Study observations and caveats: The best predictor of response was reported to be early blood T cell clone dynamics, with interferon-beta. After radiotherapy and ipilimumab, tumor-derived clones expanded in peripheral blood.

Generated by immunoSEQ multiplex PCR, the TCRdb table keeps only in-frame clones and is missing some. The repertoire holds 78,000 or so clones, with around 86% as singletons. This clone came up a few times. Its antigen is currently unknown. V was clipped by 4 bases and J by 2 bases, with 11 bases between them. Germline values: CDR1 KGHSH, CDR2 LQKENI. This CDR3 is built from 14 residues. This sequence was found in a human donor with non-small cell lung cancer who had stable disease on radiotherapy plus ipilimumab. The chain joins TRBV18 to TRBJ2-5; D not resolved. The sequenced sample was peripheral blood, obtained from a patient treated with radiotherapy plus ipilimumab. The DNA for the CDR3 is TGTGCCAGCTCACACTGGACGGAACAAGAGACCCAGTACTTC. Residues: CASSHWTEQETQYF. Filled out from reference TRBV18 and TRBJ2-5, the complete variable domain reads NAGVMQNPRHLVRRRGQEARLRCSPMKGHSHVYWYRQLPEEGLKFMVYLQKENIIDESGMPKERFSAEFPKEGPSILRIQQVVRGDSAAYFCASSHWTEQETQYFGPGTRLLVL.